This paragraph reports one T cell receptor beta chain. The antigen is undetermined. Using a J-beta primer mix together with a sample-barcoded 5' primer, a second PCR was run for about 6 to 12 cycles. A 12-random-nucleotide template-switch adaptor tagged each cDNA molecule. TCRdb processed the 5' RACE reads anew with MiXCR; each CDR3 protein has one entry. The profile covers about 1.1 million distinct CDR3 sequences, with around two fifths appearing a single time and around 14% taken by the ten largest. This sample is drawn from a study of blood T cells in healthy people across ages. This CDR3 region has 15 residues. Trimming stripped 1 base from V and 0 bases from J, with 12 bases between. Germline CDR1 and CDR2: SQVTM and ANQGSEA. Study results and limitations: PBMCs went unsorted, and a conclusive naive versus antigen-experienced comparison was therefore prevented.

Sequencing was carried out using blood. The V and J genes are TRBV29-1 and TRBJ1-2; no clear D. The sequence came from a man between 18 and 29 years old in good health. The CDR3 DNA is TGCAGCGTTGAAGCCTCCTTAAATACTAACTATGGCTACACCTTC. Translation gives CSVEASLNTNYGYTF.